This T cell receptor beta chain was sequenced during a study of T cells in localized non-small cell lung cancer. The repertoire was sequenced with immunoSEQ multiplex PCR; TCRdb's copy has only in-frame clones and lacks some. Of tens of thousands of clones in the sample, almost 90% were seen once. Germline assignment: CDR1 SGHDT and CDR2 YYEEEE. The CDR3 extends over 12 amino acids. Trimming stripped 6 bases from V and 8 bases from J, with 14 bases between. The rearrangement joins TRBV5-6 to TRBJ1-2; D unclear. The specimen comprised peripheral blood, sampled before any cancer treatment. The source of this sequence is a female donor over 55 with stage I squamous cell lung carcinoma. CDR3 protein: CASKGRLWGYTF. CDR3 coding DNA: TGTGCCAGCAAAGGCCGCCTCTGGGGCTACACCTTC.